Below, one T cell receptor (beta chain) is given with its context. This sample is part of a study of blood T cell repertoires in COVID-19. Background on the study: Sites in the United States, Italy and Spain provided acute and convalescent COVID-19 samples. T cells, B-cell-depleted T cells, or PBMCs supplied cDNA or gDNA.

The germline V gene encodes CDR1 SGHDN and CDR2 FVKESK. V gave up 3 bases and J gave up 11 bases; unmatched junction bases: 13. The CDR3 has 15 amino acids. Data came from immunoSEQ multiplex PCR; TCRdb stores just in-frame clones and leaves some out. This table holds roughly 70,000 clones, 60% to 85% found once. This chain connects TRBV14 to TRBJ1-1; 9 nucleotides line up with TRBD1. This clonotype originated in a man between 65 and 85 years old with acute or convalescent COVID-19. Sequenced sample: peripheral blood. CDR3 bases: TGTGCCAGCAGCCATGCAGGACAGGGGCGATCGCGGGCTTTCTTT. It is translated as CASSHAGQGRSRAFF. Filled out from reference TRBV14 and TRBJ1-1, the complete variable domain reads EAGVTQFPSHSVIEKGQTVTLRCDPISGHDNLYWYRRVMGKEIKFLLHFVKESKQDESGMPNNRFLAERTGGTYSTLKVQPAELEDSGVYFCASSHAGQGRSRAFFGQGTRLTVV.